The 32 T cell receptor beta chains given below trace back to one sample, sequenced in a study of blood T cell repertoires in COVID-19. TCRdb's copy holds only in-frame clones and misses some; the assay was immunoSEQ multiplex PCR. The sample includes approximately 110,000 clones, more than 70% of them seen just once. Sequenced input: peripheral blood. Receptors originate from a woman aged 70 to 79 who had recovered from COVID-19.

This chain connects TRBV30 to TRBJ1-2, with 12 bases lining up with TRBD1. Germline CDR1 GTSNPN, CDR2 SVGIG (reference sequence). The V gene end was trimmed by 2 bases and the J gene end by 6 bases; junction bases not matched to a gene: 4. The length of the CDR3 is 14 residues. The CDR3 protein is CAWSPGQGADGYTF. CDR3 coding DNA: TGTGCCTGGAGTCCGGGACAGGGGGCAGATGGCTACACCTTC. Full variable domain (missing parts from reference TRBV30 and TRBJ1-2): SQTIHQWPATLVQPVGSPLSLECTVEGTSNPNLYWYRQAAGRGLQLLFYSVGIGQISSEVPQNLSASRPQDRQFILSSKKLLLSDSGFYLCAWSPGQGADGYTFGSGTRLTVV.

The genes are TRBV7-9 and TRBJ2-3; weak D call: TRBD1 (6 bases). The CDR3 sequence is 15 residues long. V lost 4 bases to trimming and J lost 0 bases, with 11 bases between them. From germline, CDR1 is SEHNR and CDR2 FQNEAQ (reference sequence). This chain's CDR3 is CASSSTGSSTDTQYF. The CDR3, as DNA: TGTGCCAGCAGCTCTACAGGGTCTAGCACAGATACGCAGTATTTT.

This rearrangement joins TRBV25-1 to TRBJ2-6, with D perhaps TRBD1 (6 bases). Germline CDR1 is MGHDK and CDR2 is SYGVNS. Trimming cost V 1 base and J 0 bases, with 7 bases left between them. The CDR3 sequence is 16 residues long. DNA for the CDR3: TGTGCCAGCAGTGAATGGGGGCGCTCTGGGGCCAACGTCCTGACTTTC. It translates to CASSEWGRSGANVLTF.

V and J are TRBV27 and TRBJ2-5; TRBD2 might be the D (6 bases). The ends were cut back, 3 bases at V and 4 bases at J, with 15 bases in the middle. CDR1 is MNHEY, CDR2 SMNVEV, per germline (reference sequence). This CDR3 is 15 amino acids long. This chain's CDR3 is CASSFRAGRGETQYF. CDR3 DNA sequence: TGTGCCAGCAGTTTCCGGGCGGGGCGTGGAGAGACCCAGTACTTC.

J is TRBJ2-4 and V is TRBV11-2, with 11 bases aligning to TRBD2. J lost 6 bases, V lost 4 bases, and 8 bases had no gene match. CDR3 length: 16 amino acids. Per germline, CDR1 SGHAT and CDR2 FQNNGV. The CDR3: CASSSLAGGLTNIQYF. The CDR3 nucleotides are TGTGCCAGCAGCTCGTTAGCGGGGGGGCTTACAAACATTCAGTACTTC.

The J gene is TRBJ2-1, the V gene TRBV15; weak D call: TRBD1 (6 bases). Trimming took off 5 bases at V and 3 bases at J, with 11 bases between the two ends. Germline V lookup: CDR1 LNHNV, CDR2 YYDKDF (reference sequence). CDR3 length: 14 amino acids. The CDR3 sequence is CATSSRDNYNEQFF. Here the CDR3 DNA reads TGTGCCACCAGCTCCCGGGACAACTACAATGAGCAGTTCTTC. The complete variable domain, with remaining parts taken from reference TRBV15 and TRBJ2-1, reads DAMVIQNPRYQVTQFGKPVTLSCSQTLNHNVMYWYQQKSSQAPKLLFHYYDKDFNNEADTPDNFQSRRPNTSFCFLDIRSPGLGDTAMYLCATSSRDNYNEQFFGPGTRLTVL.

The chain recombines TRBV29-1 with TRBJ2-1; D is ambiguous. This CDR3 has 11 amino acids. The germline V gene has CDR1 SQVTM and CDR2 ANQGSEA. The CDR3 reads CRAERNNEQFF. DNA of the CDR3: TGCAGGGCGGAGCGAAACAATGAGCAGTTCTTC.

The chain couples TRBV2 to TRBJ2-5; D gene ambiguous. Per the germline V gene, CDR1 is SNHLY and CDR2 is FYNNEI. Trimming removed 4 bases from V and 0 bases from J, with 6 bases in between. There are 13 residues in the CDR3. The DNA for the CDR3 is TGTGCCAGCAGTGGCCGGGACCAAGAGACCCAGTACTTC. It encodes CASSGRDQETQYF.

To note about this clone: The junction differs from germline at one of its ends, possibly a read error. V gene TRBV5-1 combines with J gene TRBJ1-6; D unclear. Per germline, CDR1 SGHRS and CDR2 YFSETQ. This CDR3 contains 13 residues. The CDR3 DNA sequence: TGCGCCAGCAGATTGGAAACGGATTCACCCCTCCACTTT. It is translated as CASRLETDSPLHF.

DNA of the CDR3: TGTGCCTGGAAATCGTGGGGGACTTACCCCTACGAGCAGTACTTC. This gives the protein CAWKSWGTYPYEQYF. The chain employs TRBV30 and TRBJ2-7, with D possibly TRBD2 on 6 matching bases. Trimming shortened V by 4 bases and J by 2 bases, and 18 bases separated the two germline ends. The CDR3 totals 15 residues. Looked up from germline, CDR1 is GTSNPN and CDR2 is SVGIG (reference sequence). Full variable domain (remainder filled in from reference TRBV30 and TRBJ2-7): SQTIHQWPATLVQPVGSPLSLECTVEGTSNPNLYWYRQAAGRGLQLLFYSVGIGQISSEVPQNLSASRPQDRQFILSSKKLLLSDSGFYLCAWKSWGTYPYEQYFGPGTRLTVT.

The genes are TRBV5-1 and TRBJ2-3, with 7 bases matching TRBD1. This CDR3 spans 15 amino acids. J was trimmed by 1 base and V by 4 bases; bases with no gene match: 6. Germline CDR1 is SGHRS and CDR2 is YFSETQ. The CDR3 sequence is CASSARTGRTDTQYF. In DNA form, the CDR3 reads TGCGCCAGCAGCGCCCGGACAGGTCGCACAGATACGCAGTATTTT.

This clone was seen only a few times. For the CDR3, the DNA is TGTGCCAGCACCCAGGACAGCTATAATTCACCCCTCCACTTT. Amino acid sequence: CASTQDSYNSPLHF. The V gene is TRBV2, the J gene TRBJ1-6; D may be TRBD1 (6 bases). Between the trimmed V and J ends, which lost 7 bases and 3 bases, there was a span of 10 bases. From germline, CDR1 is SNHLY and CDR2 FYNNEI. The CDR3 sequence is 14 residues long.

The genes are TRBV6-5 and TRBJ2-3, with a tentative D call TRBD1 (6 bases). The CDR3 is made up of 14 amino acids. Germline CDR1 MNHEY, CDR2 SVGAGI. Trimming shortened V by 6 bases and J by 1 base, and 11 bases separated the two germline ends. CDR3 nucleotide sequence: TGTGCCAGCAGCCTGGGGACACGCACAGATACGCAGTATTTT. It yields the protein CASSLGTRTDTQYF.

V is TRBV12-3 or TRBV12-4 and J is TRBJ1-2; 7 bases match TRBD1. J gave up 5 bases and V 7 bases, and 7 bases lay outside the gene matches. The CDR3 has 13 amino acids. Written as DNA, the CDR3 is TGTGCCAGCACCCAGACAGGGCCGTATGGCTACACCTTC. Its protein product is CASTQTGPYGYTF.

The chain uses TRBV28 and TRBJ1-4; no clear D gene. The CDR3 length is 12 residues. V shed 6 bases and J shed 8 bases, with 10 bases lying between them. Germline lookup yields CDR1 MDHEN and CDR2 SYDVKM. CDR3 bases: TGTGCCAGCAGGCGGGCCTCCGAAAAACTGTTTTTT. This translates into CASRRASEKLFF.

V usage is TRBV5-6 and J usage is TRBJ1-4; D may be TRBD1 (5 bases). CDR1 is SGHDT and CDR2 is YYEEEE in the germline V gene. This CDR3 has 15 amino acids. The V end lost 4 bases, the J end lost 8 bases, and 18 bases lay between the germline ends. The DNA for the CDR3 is TGTGCCAGCAGCATCCAGGGTTACATTGACGAAAAACTGTTTTTT. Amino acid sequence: CASSIQGYIDEKLFF.

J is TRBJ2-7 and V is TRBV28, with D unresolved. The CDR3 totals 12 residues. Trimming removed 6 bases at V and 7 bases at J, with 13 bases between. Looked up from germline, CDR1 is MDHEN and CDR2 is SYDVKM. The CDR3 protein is CASSPPLLEQYF. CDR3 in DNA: TGTGCCAGCAGCCCCCCCCTCCTGGAGCAGTACTTC.

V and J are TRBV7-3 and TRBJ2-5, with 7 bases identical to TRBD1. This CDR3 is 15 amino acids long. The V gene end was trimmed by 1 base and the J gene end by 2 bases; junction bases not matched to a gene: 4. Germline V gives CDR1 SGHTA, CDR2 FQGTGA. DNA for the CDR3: TGTGCCAGCAGCTTAATGGGGACAGTGCAAGAGACCCAGTACTTC. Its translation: CASSLMGTVQETQYF.

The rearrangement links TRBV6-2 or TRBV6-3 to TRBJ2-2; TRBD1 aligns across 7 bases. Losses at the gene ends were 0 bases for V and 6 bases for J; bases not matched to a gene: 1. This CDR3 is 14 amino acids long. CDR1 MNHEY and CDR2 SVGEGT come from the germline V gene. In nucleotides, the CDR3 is TGTGCCAGCAGTTACTCCACAGGGGCCGGGGAGCTGTTTTTT. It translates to CASSYSTGAGELFF.

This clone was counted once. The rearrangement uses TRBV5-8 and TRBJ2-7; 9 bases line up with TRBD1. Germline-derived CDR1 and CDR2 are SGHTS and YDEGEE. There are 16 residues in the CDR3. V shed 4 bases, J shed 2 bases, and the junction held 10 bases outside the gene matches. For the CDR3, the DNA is TGTGCCAGCAGCCCGCAACGGACAGGGGTCCCCTACGAGCAGTACTTC. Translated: CASSPQRTGVPYEQYF.

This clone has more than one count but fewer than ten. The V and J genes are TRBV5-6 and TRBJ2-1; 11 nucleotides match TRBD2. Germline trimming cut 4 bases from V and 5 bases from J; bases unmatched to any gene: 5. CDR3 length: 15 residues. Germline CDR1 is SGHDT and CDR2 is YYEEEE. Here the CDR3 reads CASSGISGGDNEQFF. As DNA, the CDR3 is TGTGCCAGCAGCGGAATTAGCGGGGGGGACAATGAGCAGTTCTTC.

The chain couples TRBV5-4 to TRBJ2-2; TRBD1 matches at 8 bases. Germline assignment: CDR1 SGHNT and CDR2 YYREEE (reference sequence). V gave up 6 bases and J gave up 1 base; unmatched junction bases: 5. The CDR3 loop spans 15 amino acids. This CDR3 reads CASNQGALNTGELFF. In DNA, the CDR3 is TGTGCCAGCAACCAGGGGGCCCTGAACACCGGGGAGCTGTTTTTT.

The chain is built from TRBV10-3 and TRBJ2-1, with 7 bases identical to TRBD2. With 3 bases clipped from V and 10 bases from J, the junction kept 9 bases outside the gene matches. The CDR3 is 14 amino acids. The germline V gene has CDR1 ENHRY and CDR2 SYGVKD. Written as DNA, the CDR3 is TGTGCCATCAGTGACTCCCGTAGTAGCGGGGAGCAGTTCTTC. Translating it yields CAISDSRSSGEQFF.

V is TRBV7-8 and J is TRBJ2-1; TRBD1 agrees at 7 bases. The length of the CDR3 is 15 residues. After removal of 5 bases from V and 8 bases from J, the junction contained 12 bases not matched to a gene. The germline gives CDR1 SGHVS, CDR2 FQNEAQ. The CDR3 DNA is TGTGCCAGCAGCGGTAGACAGGGTAGAGGCTATGAGCAGTTCTTC. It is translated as CASSGRQGRGYEQFF.

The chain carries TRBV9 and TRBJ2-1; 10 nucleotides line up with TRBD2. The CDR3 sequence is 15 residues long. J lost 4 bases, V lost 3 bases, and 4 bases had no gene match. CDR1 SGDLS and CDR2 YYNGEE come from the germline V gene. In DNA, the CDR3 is TGTGCCAGCAGCGATGGACTAGCGGATTACAATGAGCAGTTCTTC. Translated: CASSDGLADYNEQFF.

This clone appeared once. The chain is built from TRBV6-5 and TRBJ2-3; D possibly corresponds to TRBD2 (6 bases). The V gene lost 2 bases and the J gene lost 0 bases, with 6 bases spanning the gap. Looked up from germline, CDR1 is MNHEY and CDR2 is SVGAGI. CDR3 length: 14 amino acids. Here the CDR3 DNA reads TGTGCCAGCAGTTACGGGGGGAGCACAGATACGCAGTATTTT. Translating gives CASSYGGSTDTQYF.

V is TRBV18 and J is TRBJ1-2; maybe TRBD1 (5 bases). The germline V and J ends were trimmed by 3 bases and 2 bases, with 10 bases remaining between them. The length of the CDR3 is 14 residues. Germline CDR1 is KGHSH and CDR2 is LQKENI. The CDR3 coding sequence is TGTGCCAGCTCACCGGAGGGGTGGAACTATGGCTACACCTTC. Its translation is CASSPEGWNYGYTF.

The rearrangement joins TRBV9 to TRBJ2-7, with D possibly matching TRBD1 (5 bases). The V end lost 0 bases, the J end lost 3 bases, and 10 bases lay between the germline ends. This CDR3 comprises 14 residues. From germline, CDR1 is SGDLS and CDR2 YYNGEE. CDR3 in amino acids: CASSVGQGVYEQYF. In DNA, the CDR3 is TGTGCCAGCAGCGTAGGCCAGGGCGTCTACGAGCAGTACTTC.

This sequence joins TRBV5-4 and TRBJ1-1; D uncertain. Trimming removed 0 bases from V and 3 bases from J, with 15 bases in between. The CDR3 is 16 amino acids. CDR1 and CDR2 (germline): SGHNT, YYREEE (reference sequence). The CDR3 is CASSLETLLKDTEAFF. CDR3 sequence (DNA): TGTGCCAGCAGCTTGGAGACTCTTTTAAAGGACACTGAAGCTTTCTTT.

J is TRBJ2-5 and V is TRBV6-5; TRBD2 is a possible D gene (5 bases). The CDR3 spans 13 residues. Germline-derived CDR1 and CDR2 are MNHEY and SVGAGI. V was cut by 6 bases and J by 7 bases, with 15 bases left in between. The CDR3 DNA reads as TGTGCCAGCAGGCCCACAACCGGGGTGACCCAGTACTTC. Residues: CASRPTTGVTQYF.

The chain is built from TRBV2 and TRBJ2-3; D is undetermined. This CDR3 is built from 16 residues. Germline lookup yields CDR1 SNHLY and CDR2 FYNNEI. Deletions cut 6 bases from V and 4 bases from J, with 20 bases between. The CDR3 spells CASSADAAYGADTQYF. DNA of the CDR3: TGTGCCAGCAGCGCCGACGCGGCATACGGCGCAGATACGCAGTATTTT.

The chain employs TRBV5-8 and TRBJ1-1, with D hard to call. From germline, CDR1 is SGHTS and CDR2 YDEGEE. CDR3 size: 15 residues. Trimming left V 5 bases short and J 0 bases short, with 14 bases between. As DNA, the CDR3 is TGTGCCAGCAGGACCCCGAGCCAGGTGAACACTGAAGCTTTCTTT. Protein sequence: CASRTPSQVNTEAFF.